The T cell receptor (beta chain) described here comes from a study of beta chain features in type 1 diabetes. The investigators reverse transcribed all of the isolated RNA, so they sequenced expressed TCRB transcripts. Produced via immunoSEQ multiplex PCR; TCRdb's table is partial and in-frame only. The repertoire holds some 350,000 clones, with roughly 12% as singletons. Study observations and caveats: Type 1 diabetes patients had moderately but significantly shorter TCRB CDR3s in all four CD4+ subsets. Within patients, naive, central memory and Treg TCRB repertoires seemed more similar than within healthy donors.

It was via CD45RO/CCR7/CD25/CD127/CD95/CD27 that CD4+ naive, central memory, regulatory and stem cell-like memory cells were sorted. Unmatched junction bases numbered 3, after V lost 2 bases and J lost 2 bases. Germline V gene lookup returns CDR1 SGDLS and CDR2 YYNGEE. CDR3 length: 15 amino acids. This clone turned up a few times. Its antigen remains unknown. The sequencing input was naive CD4+ T cells from blood. The chain has TRBV9 and TRBJ2-2, with 7 nucleotides matching TRBD1. The TCR was taken from a young woman with type 1 diabetes. The CDR3 nucleotides are TGTGCCAGCAGCGTTAGGACAGGCAACACCGGGGAGCTGTTTTTT. Encoded protein: CASSVRTGNTGELFF.